This TCR beta chain was profiled in a study of shared clonotypes between healthy human individuals. Study in general: The donor pool was made up of two women and three men aged 18 to 49.

The donors, healthy adults who were HIV-negative, had experienced no recent acute infections or vaccinations. Genomic DNA belonging to each subset was distributed in equal measure over several immunoSEQ plates. Assay: immunoSEQ multiplex PCR; the TCRdb copy retains only in-frame clones and omits some. Of millions of clones in the sample, roughly 94% were seen once. Germline V CDR1 and CDR2: KGHSH, LQKENI. The CDR3 runs to 16 residues. With V trimmed by 1 base and J by 7 bases, 10 bases remained unmatched. The V call is TRBV18, the J call TRBJ1-2, with 9 positions matching TRBD1. The source material was naive CD4+ T cells sorted from blood. This sample's subset: CD45RA+ positively selected. The sequence was collected from a man between 18 and 29 years old in good health. The CDR3 DNA is TGTGCCAGCTCACCACAAAGCGGGACAGGGTCAGGTGGCTACACCTTC. Translation: CASSPQSGTGSGGYTF.